This TCR beta chain stems from a study of shared clonotypes between healthy human individuals (dated by TCRdb to about 2020). Context from the whole study: Three men and two women, aged 18 to 49 years, made up the cohort. Per donor, three plates each were used for CD4 naive and CD4 memory, two for CD8 naive, and one for CD8 memory. Different laboratories and diverse techniques were used to prepare libraries and sequence TCR repertoires, to increase sequencing depth and limit assay-specific biases. Each donor's leukapheresis produced roughly between roughly 0.85 and 10 billion PBMCs. Blood TCR repertoires of five healthy adults were deeply sequenced to estimate repertoire size and the extent of clonotype sharing between individuals. Overall study outcomes, separate from this receptor: Across four donors, about 5% of naive CD4, roughly 3.5% of naive CD8, roughly 2.3% of memory CD4, and about 0.44% of memory CD8 clonotypes were shared. Pairwise subsampling indicated that sequencing depth was expected to affect the degree of clonotype sharing among donors. Sampling was restricted to blood, and TCR repertoires in tissue are likely to differ from TCR repertoires in blood. Higher generation probabilities were observed for clonotypes shared by all four sorted-subset donors than for non-shared clonotypes. Incomplete sequencing was indicated by rarefaction of sorted-subset datasets, despite the large sequencing depth. Naive subsets generally had larger estimated clonotype richness than memory subsets did. The genetic and exposure-history diversity represented was limited by the small number of donors.

CD8 naive samples were CD45RO-negative cells positively selected for CCR7, giving a CD45RA+CCR7+ population that excluded TemRA cells. The donors were healthy, HIV-negative adults who had no recently reported acute infections or vaccinations. All donors were Caucasian adults living in Nashville, Tennessee, USA. Blood was obtained by leukapheresis, after which PBMCs were separated by Ficoll-Histopaque density gradient centrifugation and cryopreserved in liquid nitrogen vapor phase. Analytical flow cytometry was used to check the purity and quantity of every magnetically sorted T cell population. Each sorted fraction had its genomic DNA isolated and then quantified by UV absorbance on a Nanodrop 2000c. Using the deep immunoSEQ assay, TCR CDR3 regions were amplified from genomic DNA by multiplex PCR. Extracted genomic DNA from each cell subset was spread evenly across all wells of several immunoSEQ 96-well plates, with each plate serving as a replicate. For sorted subsets, 200 ng of genomic DNA, equivalent to some 30,000 T cell genomes, went into each replicate PCR. Purified libraries were measured with a Qubit 3.0 fluorometer, size-checked on a Bioanalyzer 2100, and measured again with the KAPA Library Quantification kit. Every immunoSEQ 96-well plate was sequenced on a separate single-read 150-cycle Illumina NextSeq 550 flow cell. The source study handled its data this way. Because the immunoSEQ output held only junctional sequences and lacked quality scores, the filtering could not match the filtering applied to full-length reads. To assign V/J genes and CDR3, sequences were annotated against IMGT germline references using PyIR, a Python wrapper for IgBLAST v1.9. Any read was removed if the V/J assignment was weak (E-value above 1e-6), the CDR3 was missing, or the read contained stop codons, out-of-frame junctions, or ambiguous translated residues. V3J clonotypes were defined as sequences sharing the same inferred V gene, J gene, and CDR3 amino acid sequence. To compute the percentage overlap between repertoires, the number of shared unique clonotypes was divided by the size of the smaller repertoire. Richness of each repertoire was evaluated using RTK rarefaction, the Chao1 estimator, and Recon v2.1 estimates of unobserved clonotypes. OLGA was used to compute generation probabilities for all TCRbeta clonotypes that the gDNA method yielded from a handful of donors. Here the immuneACCESS table is served through TCRdb, limited to in-frame sequences with V and J called. Missing clones are a known gap in these copies; in checked studies unresolved V genes cover under half, and the rest lacks a known reason. V, J and clone size were drawn from that table, and D and trimming were deduced from the DNA. This sample comprises some 1,900,000 clones, just under 95% of them detected only once. The ten largest clones take up roughly 1% of the sample.

With respect to this clone: Its binding antigen is unknown. A junction boundary mismatches the germline segment, possibly from a read error.

The TCR comes from a man aged 18-30 years in good health. The sample comprised naive CD8+ T cells sorted from blood. This sample's cell subset or site label indicates: CD45RA+CCR7+.

The DNA sequence is as follows: TGCGCCAGCAGCTTGGATTGGACAGGGCCTGTGGACTTT. It codes for CASSLDWTGPVDF. The chain was built from TRBV5-1 and TRBJ1-6; TRBD1 lines up with 8 middle nucleotides. The CDR3 has 13 amino acids, counting the end cysteine and phenylalanine. Of the read, only the CDR3 DNA is kept; its 39 bases are in frame from base 1. CDR1 and CDR2 were assigned from the germline V gene as SGHRS and YFSETQ.